The source of this T cell receptor (beta chain) is a study of Ad26.COV2.S vaccination and SARS-CoV-2 variants. Study at large: The study gave Ad26.COV2.S intramuscularly, once or twice 56 days apart.

Treatment indicated: roughly 20 received Ad26.COV2.S at low or high dose, single or two shots; about 5 received placebo; per-sample allocation not given. Collection of the samples took place on day 63 after the first injection of vaccine or placebo. V lost 0 bases and J lost 0, with 9 bases in between. This CDR3 is 16 amino acids long. The germline V gene has CDR1 LGHNA and CDR2 YSLEER. Study-wide results and limits: Among vaccine recipients, spike-specific TCR breadth exceeded that of placebo recipients. Total T cell responses may have been underestimated by the TCR breadth and depth analyses. Breadth, reportedly substantial, characterized the spike-specific CD8+ and CD4+ T cell responses after vaccination.

Using immunoSEQ multiplex PCR, the repertoire was profiled, and TCRdb retains in-frame clones only, with some absent. The sample consists of under 250,000 clones, around 88% of them appearing once. Of note for this clone: Its antigen is not known.

This specimen consisted of peripheral blood, obtained in a trial of Ad26.COV2.S vaccine versus placebo. This clonotype originated in a person aged 18-60 years who received the Ad26.COV2.S COVID-19 vaccine or a placebo. This rearrangement joins TRBV4-3 to TRBJ1-3; no clear D. CDR3 sequence reads: CASSQESMGSGNTIYF. CDR3 bases: TGCGCCAGCAGCCAAGAGAGCATGGGCTCTGGAAACACCATATATTTT.